The rows below give T cell receptor beta chains drawn from one sample of a study of T cells in Graves' hyperthyroidism and ophthalmopathy. From the multiplex PCR reads, TCRdb called clonotypes with MiXCR, one entry per CDR3 protein. The sample consists of 450,000 to 600,000 distinct CDR3 sequences, just under 20% of them appearing once. Sequences were obtained from blood. These receptors were taken from a man aged 35 to 55 with Graves' ophthalmopathy. The CDR3 runs from the conserved cysteine through the conserved F or W. Fields, in order: V gene, J gene, D gene, clone size, CDR3 protein, CDR3 DNA. The D gene is left open where the match is weak. Only part of the rows carry a size: once, few, many, or a class if the clone is expanded.

TRBV7-9	TRBJ1-2	TRBD1	NA	CASSPKSQGAYGGYTF	TGTGCCAGCAGCCCAAAATCTCAGGGGGCTTACGGTGGCTACACCTTC
TRBV7-6	TRBJ2-1	TRBD2	NA	CASSGGPGNEQFF	TGTGCCAGTAGCGGGGGGCCGGGCAATGAGCAGTTCTTC
TRBV20-1	TRBJ1-2	NA	NA	CSASLGNGYGYTF	TGCAGTGCTAGTCTAGGTAACGGCTATGGCTACACCTTC
TRBV11-1	TRBJ2-3	NA	NA	CASSTPQGGSTDTQYF	TGTGCCAGCAGCACGCCCCAGGGGGGAAGCACAGATACGCAGTATTTT
TRBV2	TRBJ2-3	NA	many	CASSDNSRVADTQYF	TGTGCCAGCAGTGATAACAGTCGCGTTGCAGATACGCAGTATTTT
TRBV7-2	TRBJ2-7	TRBD2	NA	CASSLRRLAGAYEQYF	TGTGCCAGCAGCTTACGTCGTCTAGCGGGCGCCTACGAGCAGTACTTC
TRBV27	TRBJ2-4	NA	NA	CASSPGVAKNIQCF	TGTGCCAGCAGTCCAGGGGTAGCCAAAAACATTCAGTGCTTC
TRBV3-1	TRBJ2-2	NA	many	CASSPRALSGELFF	TGTGCCAGCAGCCCTCGCGCCCTTTCAGGGGAGCTGTTTTTT
TRBV6-2/TRBV6-3	TRBJ1-5	TRBD1	many	CASSSGRLGQGNQPQHF	TGTGCCAGCAGTTCGGGGCGGTTGGGACAGGGCAATCAGCCCCAGCATTTT
TRBV18	TRBJ1-1	NA	NA	CASSPQSGVRTEAFF	TGTGCCAGCTCACCACAAAGCGGGGTCAGGACTGAAGCTTTCTTT
TRBV7-2	TRBJ2-7	TRBD1	many	CASSSRQGQGSYEQYF	TGTGCCAGCAGCTCCCGGCAGGGACAGGGTAGCTACGAGCAGTACTTC
TRBV19	TRBJ2-7	NA	NA	CASRAGLHEQYF	TGTGCGTCCAGGGCAGGGCTCCACGAGCAGTACTTC
TRBV12-3/TRBV12-4	TRBJ2-3	NA	many	CASSPLGGAVTDTQYF	TGTGCCAGCAGCCCCTTGGGGGGAGCGGTCACAGATACGCAGTATTTT
TRBV28	TRBJ2-1	NA	few	CASSKESSYNEQFF	TGTGCCAGCAGTAAGGAAAGCTCCTACAATGAGCAGTTCTTC
TRBV6-1	TRBJ2-7	TRBD1	NA	CASTDAGQGAYEQYF	TGTGCCAGCACCGACGCGGGACAGGGGGCTTACGAGCAGTACTTC
TRBV20-1	TRBJ1-2	NA	few	CSARLPGRQDGGYTF	TGCAGTGCTAGGCTACCGGGACGGCAAGATGGGGGCTACACCTTC
TRBV2	TRBJ1-6	NA	once	CASSEPGEVRSPLHF	TGTGCCAGCAGTGAACCAGGGGAGGTTCGTTCACCCCTCCACTTT
TRBV12-3/TRBV12-4	TRBJ2-1	TRBD2	NA	CASPPTGTSGRGHEQFF	TGTGCCAGCCCCCCTACCGGGACTAGCGGGAGAGGGCATGAGCAGTTCTTC